These 23 T cell receptor beta chains share one sample of origin, sequenced in a study of shared clonotypes between healthy human individuals. Method: immunoSEQ multiplex PCR; TCRdb's copy keeps in-frame clones and lacks some. The table records more than 2,000,000 clones, over 85% of them present only once. Sequenced sample: naive CD4+ T cells sorted from blood. Documented subset: CD45RA+ positively selected. Receptor source: a man aged 18 to 29 in good health.

The gene calls are TRBV3-2 and TRBJ1-1. TRBV3-2 is recorded as a pseudogene. This CDR3 has 9 residues. In DNA, the CDR3 is TGTGCCAGCAGGGGACGCGCTTTCTTT. Its protein is CASRGRAFF.

For this clone: Other DNA sequences in the sample encode the same CDR3. The chain has TRBV20-1 and TRBJ2-5; possible D gene TRBD1, 5 bases. Per germline, CDR1 DFQATT and CDR2 SNEGSKA (reference sequence). Trimming left V 6 bases short and J 5 bases short, with 10 bases between. This CDR3 spans 11 amino acids. The CDR3 region has the DNA TGCAGTGCCACCCCAGGGGAGACCCAGTACTTC. Amino acids: CSATPGETQYF.

Worth noting for this clone: This sample also contains other DNA sequences that code for the same CDR3. The rearrangement uses TRBV5-1 and TRBJ2-7; possibly TRBD1 for D (6 bases). From germline, CDR1 is SGHRS and CDR2 YFSETQ. This CDR3 is built from 12 residues. V lost 4 bases to trimming and J lost 4 bases, with 9 bases between them. In DNA form, the CDR3 reads TGCGCCAGCAGCGTACAGGGTTACGAGCAGTACTTC. Protein product: CASSVQGYEQYF.

The chain recombines TRBV19 with TRBJ1-2, with a possible D match to TRBD1 (5 bases). The germline V gene has CDR1 LNHDA and CDR2 SQIVND (reference sequence). The V end was cut by 1 base, the J end by 7 bases, with 7 bases between. CDR3 length: 12 amino acids. CDR3 in amino acids: CASSIAGAGYTF. For the CDR3, the DNA is TGTGCCAGTAGTATAGCTGGGGCTGGCTACACCTTC. The full variable domain, rest sourced from reference TRBV19 and TRBJ1-2, is DGGITQSPKYLFRKEGQNVTLSCEQNLNHDAMYWYRQDPGQGLRLIYYSQIVNDFQKGDIAEGYSVSREKKESFPLTVTSAQKNPTAFYLCASSIAGAGYTFGSGTRLTVV.

The V call is TRBV12-5, the J call TRBJ1-5, with D unresolved. The V and J ends lost 1 base and 5 bases respectively, with 9 bases between them. Germline values: CDR1 LGHNT, CDR2 FRNRAP. CDR3 size: 14 residues. The CDR3 DNA is TGTGCTAGTGGTTTGGACCTCGACTATCAGCCCCAGCATTTT. Encoded protein: CASGLDLDYQPQHF.

V is TRBV18 and J is TRBJ1-1, with TRBD1 matching over 8 bases. V gave up 1 base and J gave up 3 bases; unmatched junction bases: 4. Germline V lookup: CDR1 KGHSH, CDR2 LQKENI. The CDR3 contains 15 residues. The CDR3 region is CASSPRTGKDTEAFF. In DNA, the CDR3 is TGTGCCAGCTCACCACGGACAGGGAAGGACACTGAAGCTTTCTTT. Combining the CDR3 with reference TRBV18 and TRBJ1-1 gives the whole variable domain NAGVMQNPRHLVRRRGQEARLRCSPMKGHSHVYWYRQLPEEGLKFMVYLQKENIIDESGMPKERFSAEFPKEGPSILRIQQVVRGDSAAYFCASSPRTGKDTEAFFGQGTRLTVV.

As concerns this clone: Additional DNA sequences in this sample encode the identical CDR3. The chain recombines TRBV7-2 with TRBJ2-7; maybe TRBD1 (7 bases). Germline V gene data show CDR1 as SGHTA and CDR2 as FQGNSA. V was shortened by 5 bases and J by 4 bases, with 9 bases between the two germline ends. The CDR3 totals 12 residues. The CDR3, as DNA: TGTGCCAGCAGCCAGGGGGGATACGAGCAGTACTTC. Protein: CASSQGGYEQYF.

This clone turned up a few times. This chain connects TRBV28 to TRBJ1-1; D not resolved. The length of the CDR3 is 13 residues. V lost 2 bases, J lost 2 bases, and 6 bases lay in between. The germline gives CDR1 MDHEN, CDR2 SYDVKM. The CDR3 sequence: CASSLRFNTEAFF. CDR3 nucleotide sequence: TGTGCCAGCAGTTTACGCTTCAACACTGAAGCTTTCTTT.

Details on this clone: Other DNA sequences within the sample encode an identical CDR3. The chain links TRBV19 to TRBJ2-7; D is ambiguous. The CDR3 has 13 residues. Trimming removed 3 bases from V and 0 bases from J, with 6 bases in between. Per germline, CDR1 LNHDA and CDR2 SQIVND (reference sequence). CDR3 loop: CASSIQASYEQYF. DNA for the CDR3: TGTGCCAGTAGTATTCAGGCCTCCTACGAGCAGTACTTC. Drawing the rest from reference TRBV19 and TRBJ2-7, the complete variable domain is DGGITQSPKYLFRKEGQNVTLSCEQNLNHDAMYWYRQDPGQGLRLIYYSQIVNDFQKGDIAEGYSVSREKKESFPLTVTSAQKNPTAFYLCASSIQASYEQYFGPGTRLTVT.

Notes on this clone: Other DNA sequences in the sample encode the same CDR3. The chain is built from TRBV5-1 and TRBJ1-2; D is perhaps TRBD1 (6 bases). The germline V gene encodes CDR1 SGHRS and CDR2 YFSETQ. Trimming left V 0 bases short and J 7 bases short, with 10 bases between. The CDR3 has 13 residues. CDR3 loop: CASSLGGGAGYTF. In nucleotides, the CDR3 is TGCGCCAGCAGCTTGGGCGGGGGCGCTGGCTACACCTTC. Filled out from reference TRBV5-1 and TRBJ1-2, the complete variable domain reads KAGVTQTPRYLIKTRGQQVTLSCSPISGHRSVSWYQQTPGQGLQFLFEYFSETQRNKGNFPGRFSGRQFSNSRSEMNVSTLELGDSALYLCASSLGGGAGYTFGSGTRLTVV.

CDR3 in DNA: TGTGCTAGTGGTTTGGTACCTATCAATCAAGGTGGCGGAGCTTTCTTT. This gives the protein CASGLVPINQGGGAFF. V and J are TRBV12-5 and TRBJ1-1; D uncertain. Between the trimmed V and J ends, which lost 0 bases and 10 bases, there was a span of 21 bases. Per the germline V gene, CDR1 is LGHNT and CDR2 is FRNRAP. The CDR3 extends over 16 amino acids.

This clone was seen more than once but under ten times. The identical CDR3 is also encoded by other nucleotide sequences in the sample. V and J are TRBV7-9 and TRBJ1-1; D possibly corresponds to TRBD1 (5 bases). Trimming removed 1 base from V and 4 bases from J, with 7 bases in between. Germline-derived CDR1 and CDR2 are SEHNR and FQNEAQ (reference sequence). This CDR3 has 13 residues. CDR3 nucleotides: TGTGCCAGCAGCTTAGATGGGGGCACTGAAGCTTTCTTT. Translating it yields CASSLDGGTEAFF. Variable domain in full (rest from reference TRBV7-9 and TRBJ1-1): DTGVSQNPRHKITKRGQNVTFRCDPISEHNRLYWYRQTLGQGPEFLTYFQNEAQLEKSRLLSDRFSAERPKGSFSTLEIQRTEQGDSAMYLCASSLDGGTEAFFGQGTRLTVV.

This chain links TRBV28 with TRBJ2-7, with D hard to call. CDR1 and CDR2 (germline): MDHEN, SYDVKM. The CDR3 runs 16 residues. Trimming removed 5 bases at V and 10 bases at J, with 27 bases between. The CDR3 is CASSPSPTLLGRKQYF. CDR3 nucleotide sequence: TGTGCCAGCAGTCCAAGCCCCACTTTATTAGGCAGAAAACAGTACTTC.

The V call is TRBV25-1, the J call TRBJ1-2, with 8 bases identical to TRBD1. This CDR3 comprises 17 residues. Losses at the gene ends were 3 bases for V and 5 bases for J; bases not matched to a gene: 14. Germline V lookup: CDR1 MGHDK, CDR2 SYGVNS. CDR3 bases: TGTGCCAGCAGTGACACAAATTCACGGGACAGGATTTATGGCTACACCTTC. This codes for CASSDTNSRDRIYGYTF.

This clone was seen just once. The chain combines TRBV30 with TRBJ2-2, with D perhaps matching TRBD2 (6 bases). The V gene's germline CDR1 is GTSNPN and CDR2 SVGIG (reference sequence). This CDR3 contains 16 residues. V lost 6 bases and J 0 bases, leaving 17 bases between the germline ends. This CDR3 reads CACEPPGTSNTGELFF. In DNA, the CDR3 is TGTGCCTGCGAACCCCCCGGGACTTCGAACACCGGGGAGCTGTTTTTT.

About this clone: Other DNA sequences within the sample encode an identical CDR3. V usage is TRBV20-1 and J usage is TRBJ1-1, with D perhaps TRBD1 (5 bases). Trimming stripped 6 bases from V and 2 bases from J, with 7 bases between. The germline V gene encodes CDR1 DFQATT and CDR2 SNEGSKA (reference sequence). The CDR3 totals 11 residues. The CDR3 region is CSARGNTEAFF. DNA of the CDR3: TGCAGTGCCCGGGGCAACACTGAAGCTTTCTTT.

The rearrangement uses TRBV7-8 and TRBJ1-2; TRBD1 agrees at 10 bases. The germline CDR1 and CDR2 sequences are SGHVS and FQNEAQ. V dropped 5 bases and J dropped 5; count of bases not matched to a gene: 14. This CDR3 has 17 residues. The CDR3 spells CASSISGTGVSSYGYTF. The DNA of the CDR3 is TGTGCCAGCAGCATCTCCGGGACAGGGGTGTCAAGTTATGGCTACACCTTC.

The genes are TRBV28 and TRBJ2-7, with D maybe TRBD2 (7 bases). Germline CDR1 reads MDHEN; CDR2 reads SYDVKM. V shed 4 bases and J shed 4 bases, with 17 bases lying between them. CDR3 length equals 15 residues. DNA for the CDR3: TGTGCCAGCAGTTCCCTTGGGGGGGGGCGGTACGAGCAGTACTTC. Its protein is CASSSLGGGRYEQYF. The full variable domain, its missing parts supplied by reference TRBV28 and TRBJ2-7, is DVKVTQSSRYLVKRTGEKVFLECVQDMDHENMFWYRQDPGLGLRLIYFSYDVKMKEKGDIPEGYSVSREKKERFSLILESASTNQTSMYLCASSSLGGGRYEQYFGPGTRLTVT.

The CDR3 DNA reads as TGTGCCAGTAGCTCAATAGGACAGGTCTATGGCTACACCTTC. Translated, it gives CASSSIGQVYGYTF. The V gene is TRBV19, the J gene TRBJ1-2, with 7 bases matching TRBD1. The length of the CDR3 is 14 residues. CDR1 and CDR2 from the germline V gene are LNHDA and SQIVND (reference sequence). The V and J ends lost 6 bases and 4 bases, in that order; junction bases with no gene match: 8. Filled out from reference TRBV19 and TRBJ1-2, the complete variable domain reads DGGITQSPKYLFRKEGQNVTLSCEQNLNHDAMYWYRQDPGQGLRLIYYSQIVNDFQKGDIAEGYSVSREKKESFPLTVTSAQKNPTAFYLCASSSIGQVYGYTFGSGTRLTVV.

The chain is built from TRBV10-3 and TRBJ2-1; 9 nucleotides line up with TRBD2. This CDR3 is built from 14 residues. Trimming removed 4 bases from V and 8 bases from J; junction bases left unmatched: 6. Per the germline V gene, CDR1 is ENHRY and CDR2 is SYGVKD. The DNA for the CDR3 is TGTGCCATCAGTGGGATAGCGGGAGTTGATGAGCAGTTCTTC. Residues: CAISGIAGVDEQFF.

This clone was seen a handful of times. The chain uses TRBV7-2 and TRBJ1-6; tentative D call: TRBD1 (6 bases). Trimming shortened V by 3 bases and J by 7 bases, and 16 bases separated the two germline ends. Looked up from germline, CDR1 is SGHTA and CDR2 is FQGNSA. CDR3 length equals 16 residues. CDR3: CASSLSGTPNNSPLHF. The CDR3 bases are TGTGCCAGCAGCTTGTCCGGGACACCGAACAATTCACCCCTCCACTTT.

The V gene is TRBV11-2, the J gene TRBJ2-4, with D perhaps TRBD1 (5 bases). The V gene's germline CDR1 is SGHAT and CDR2 FQNNGV. V was pared by 0 bases and J by 0 bases, with 9 bases between. This CDR3 has 16 residues. For the CDR3, the DNA is TGTGCCAGCAGCTTAGACAGGGCAATAGCCAAAAACATTCAGTACTTC. Translating it yields CASSLDRAIAKNIQYF.

This clone was seen once. The V and J genes are TRBV27 and TRBJ2-7; 8 bases line up with TRBD1. In germline, CDR1 is MNHEY, CDR2 SMNVEV (reference sequence). CDR3 size: 16 residues. J was trimmed by 4 bases and V by 8 bases; bases with no gene match: 16. Written as DNA, the CDR3 is TGTGCCAGCGGGATAATTAGGACAGGGCCGGGGTACGAGCAGTACTTC. Translated: CASGIIRTGPGYEQYF.